The 26 T cell receptor beta chains given below trace back to one sample, sequenced in a study of blood T cell repertoires in COVID-19. Some clones are missing from TCRdb's copy, which holds only in-frame ones; the method was immunoSEQ multiplex PCR. Of around 70,000 clones in the sample, less than 95% were seen once. Input material: peripheral blood. Source of these receptors: a woman aged 60-75 years with active COVID-19.

The chain links TRBV7-2 to TRBJ2-2; D ambiguous. Trimming removed 1 base at V and 7 bases at J, with 10 bases between. Looked up from germline, CDR1 is SGHTA and CDR2 is FQGNSA. The CDR3 sequence is 14 residues long. The CDR3 nucleotides are TGTGCCAGCAGCTTAGGTTGGAGAAGCGGGGAGCTGTTTTTT. This translates into CASSLGWRSGELFF.

This clone has a handful of counts. This chain uses TRBV27 with TRBJ2-3; perhaps TRBD2 as D (6 bases). Germline CDR1 and CDR2: MNHEY and SMNVEV (reference sequence). The V end lost 0 bases, the J end lost 4 bases, and 8 bases lay between the germline ends. The CDR3 covers 14 residues. The CDR3 is CASSLSTRPDTQYF. The CDR3 DNA sequence: TGTGCCAGCAGTTTATCGACTAGGCCAGATACGCAGTATTTT.

J is TRBJ2-6 and V is TRBV30; no firm D call. V lost 8 bases to trimming and J lost 0 bases, with 2 bases between them. The CDR3 has 11 amino acids. Germline CDR1 reads GTSNPN; CDR2 reads SVGIG (reference sequence). The chain's CDR3 is CALSGANVLTF. The CDR3 nucleotides are TGTGCCCTCTCTGGGGCCAACGTCCTGACTTTC.

Here the CDR3 reads CASSDEWSSGGRETQYF. CDR3 sequence (DNA): TGTGCCAGCAGTGATGAGTGGAGTTCAGGGGGCAGGGAGACCCAGTACTTC. V and J are TRBV6-1 and TRBJ2-5; 8 bases fit TRBD1. The germline V gene encodes CDR1 MNHNS and CDR2 SASEGT. The CDR3 sequence is 17 residues long. V shed 3 bases and J 5 bases; nucleotides not matched to a gene: 14.

This rearrangement joins TRBV5-1 to TRBJ1-2; weak D call: TRBD1 (6 bases). This CDR3 contains 12 residues. Germline loops: CDR1 SGHRS, CDR2 YFSETQ. The V gene lost 7 bases and the J gene lost 4 bases, with 11 bases spanning the gap. CDR3 loop: CASRRGGYGYTF. CDR3 bases: TGCGCCAGCCGGCGAGGGGGCTATGGCTACACCTTC. The whole variable domain, remainder taken from reference TRBV5-1 and TRBJ1-2, is KAGVTQTPRYLIKTRGQQVTLSCSPISGHRSVSWYQQTPGQGLQFLFEYFSETQRNKGNFPGRFSGRQFSNSRSEMNVSTLELGDSALYLCASRRGGYGYTFGSGTRLTVV.

V is TRBV2 and J is TRBJ1-1, with a possible D match to TRBD1 (6 bases). Germline CDR1 reads SNHLY; CDR2 reads FYNNEI. V was cut by 8 bases and J by 10 bases, with 23 bases left in between. The CDR3 length is 14 residues. This CDR3 is CASQTGTSGSRAFF. The CDR3 nucleotides are TGTGCCAGCCAGACCGGGACATCCGGATCTAGAGCTTTCTTT.

The chain employs TRBV28 and TRBJ1-3; D is uncertain. V lost 10 bases and J 0 bases, leaving 13 bases between the germline ends. The CDR3 length is 14 residues. The germline V gene encodes CDR1 MDHEN and CDR2 SYDVKM. CDR3 nucleotide sequence: TGTGCCACCTCACCGCGGGTCTCTGGAAACACCATATATTTT. This encodes CATSPRVSGNTIYF.

J is TRBJ2-5 and V is TRBV27, with a weak D call TRBD2 (6 bases). The V and J ends lost 7 bases and 4 bases respectively, with 19 bases between them. Germline assignment: CDR1 MNHEY and CDR2 SMNVEV (reference sequence). The length of the CDR3 is 15 residues. The CDR3 loop reads CASTQTGGRRETQYF. The DNA of the CDR3 is TGTGCCAGCACTCAAACCGGGGGAAGGAGAGAGACCCAGTACTTC.

V is TRBV4-2 and J is TRBJ2-1; 11 bases are a match to TRBD2. This CDR3 region has 16 residues. Germline V gene data show CDR1 as LGHNA and CDR2 as YNFKEQ. The trim removed 3 bases at V and 9 bases at J, leaving 10 bases unmatched. CDR3 in amino acids: CASSQGGGSGRGEQFF. The CDR3 nucleotides read TGTGCCAGCAGCCAGGGGGGAGGTAGCGGGAGGGGTGAGCAGTTCTTC.

The chain carries TRBV11-2 and TRBJ1-1; 10 bases match TRBD1. The CDR3 is made up of 15 amino acids. Germline V gives CDR1 SGHAT, CDR2 FQNNGV. Losses at the gene ends were 5 bases for V and 5 bases for J; bases not matched to a gene: 8. The chain's CDR3 is CASSPPGQGLTEAFF. The CDR3 nucleotides read TGTGCCAGCAGCCCTCCGGGACAGGGGCTTACTGAAGCTTTCTTT.

Regarding this clone: A junction end diverges from the germline sequence, so it may reflect a read error. This chain connects TRBV7-9 to TRBJ1-4, with D tentatively TRBD1 (5 bases). This CDR3 has 15 amino acids. The V gene's germline CDR1 is SEHNR and CDR2 FQNEAQ (reference sequence). The CDR3 is CASSIARRGNEKLFF. In DNA, the CDR3 is TGTGCCAGCAGCATAGCCCGTCGGGGGAATGAAAAACTGTTTTTT.

This chain links TRBV5-1 with TRBJ1-4; 8 bases align to TRBD1. The CDR3 sequence is 15 residues long. V lost 0 bases and J lost 8; bases outside the gene matches: 6. CDR1 is SGHRS, CDR2 YFSETQ, per germline. The CDR3 DNA reads as TGCGCCAGCAGCTTGGAGACAGGGGCGGGGGAAAAACTGTTTTTT. This translates into CASSLETGAGEKLFF.

This chain joins TRBV5-4 and TRBJ1-2, with a weak D call TRBD1 (6 bases). The V and J ends lost 0 bases and 4 bases respectively, with 16 bases between them. CDR3 length: 16 residues. Germline loops: CDR1 SGHNT, CDR2 YYREEE (reference sequence). This CDR3 reads CASSLDSPGGGYGYTF. CDR3 nucleotides: TGTGCCAGCAGCTTGGATTCGCCGGGAGGGGGCTATGGCTACACCTTC.

This chain's CDR3 is CASSPGGWNTGELFF. CDR3 in DNA: TGTGCCAGCTCACCAGGAGGTTGGAACACCGGGGAGCTGTTTTTT. The chain employs TRBV18 and TRBJ2-2; TRBD2 might be the D (5 bases). This CDR3 has 15 amino acids. CDR1 and CDR2 (germline): KGHSH, LQKENI. V shed 2 bases and J shed 1 base, with 8 bases lying between them.

The genes are TRBV5-1 and TRBJ2-7, with D hard to call. CDR3 size: 15 residues. Germline V CDR1 and CDR2: SGHRS, YFSETQ. V lost 0 bases to trimming and J lost 1 base, with 11 bases between them. This CDR3 is CASSLAAGRSYEQYF. The CDR3 DNA follows: TGCGCCAGCAGCTTGGCGGCAGGCCGTTCCTACGAGCAGTACTTC.

The chain links TRBV2 to TRBJ2-1; D unclear. V lost 6 bases and J 5 bases, leaving 17 bases between the germline ends. Germline-derived CDR1 and CDR2 are SNHLY and FYNNEI. The CDR3 spans 15 residues. This CDR3 reads CASREQTSLHNEQFF. DNA of the CDR3: TGTGCCAGCAGGGAACAGACTTCTCTCCACAATGAGCAGTTCTTC.

This clone appeared a single time. This chain uses TRBV5-4 with TRBJ2-5, with D possibly being TRBD2 (5 bases). With 2 bases removed from V and 5 bases from J, the gap between germline ends came to 13 bases. This CDR3 has 14 amino acids. Germline CDR1 and CDR2: SGHNT and YYREEE (reference sequence). The CDR3 loop is CASSFPGVMETQYF. DNA for the CDR3: TGTGCCAGCAGCTTTCCCGGGGTCATGGAGACCCAGTACTTC.

The chain combines TRBV4-1 with TRBJ1-5; 7 bases fit TRBD1. V lost 1 base, J lost 4 bases, and 10 bases stayed unmatched. In germline, CDR1 is MGHRA, CDR2 YSYEKL. CDR3 length: 17 amino acids. CDR3 residues: CASSQGQRQGGNQPQHF. Written as DNA, the CDR3 is TGCGCCAGCAGCCAAGGGCAGCGACAGGGAGGTAATCAGCCCCAGCATTTT.

V and J are TRBV19 and TRBJ2-7; perhaps TRBD1 as D (5 bases). This CDR3 has 15 residues. Between the trimmed V and J ends, which lost 4 bases and 2 bases, there was a span of 15 bases. From germline, CDR1 is LNHDA and CDR2 SQIVND (reference sequence). This chain's CDR3 is CASSSRQGDTYEQYF. DNA of the CDR3: TGTGCCAGTAGTAGCAGGCAGGGCGATACCTACGAGCAGTACTTC.

The gene calls are TRBV28 and TRBJ1-6, with D uncertain. The CDR3 runs 13 residues. V gave up 6 bases and J gave up 7 bases, with 10 bases separating them. Germline V lookup: CDR1 MDHEN, CDR2 SYDVKM. CDR3 sequence: CASSPPPNSPLHF. In DNA form, the CDR3 reads TGTGCCAGCAGCCCTCCCCCGAATTCACCCCTCCACTTT.

The rearrangement uses TRBV7-6 and TRBJ2-1; TRBD2 agrees at 10 bases. J lost 2 bases, V lost 4 bases, and 8 bases had no gene match. Germline V gene data show CDR1 as SGHVS and CDR2 as FNYEAQ. The CDR3 has 17 residues. This CDR3 reads CASSSPSGRGTYNEQFF. The CDR3 coding sequence is TGTGCCAGCAGCTCGCCTAGCGGGAGAGGGACCTACAATGAGCAGTTCTTC.

CDR3 region: CASSFSYQETQYF. DNA for the CDR3: TGTGCCAGCAGCTTTAGCTACCAAGAGACCCAGTACTTC. The V and J genes are TRBV7-9 and TRBJ2-5, with D unresolved. V was trimmed by 3 bases and J by 0 bases, leaving 5 bases between them. Per the germline V gene, CDR1 is SEHNR and CDR2 is FQNEAQ (reference sequence). The CDR3 runs 13 residues.

This clone appeared a few times. The V and J genes are TRBV14 and TRBJ2-2; 9 bases fit TRBD2. V was pared by 2 bases and J by 6 bases, with 4 bases of the junction left unmatched. This CDR3 spans 15 amino acids. CDR1 is SGHDN and CDR2 is FVKESK in the germline V gene. The CDR3 DNA is TGTGCCAGCAGCCAACTAGCGGGATATGCCGGGGAGCTGTTTTTT. Residues: CASSQLAGYAGELFF.

The rearrangement joins TRBV20-1 to TRBJ1-1; no definite D call. V lost 3 bases to trimming and J lost 4 bases, with 9 bases between them. CDR1 and CDR2 from the germline V gene are DFQATT and SNEGSKA (reference sequence). The CDR3 covers 12 residues. The CDR3 DNA sequence: TGCAGTGCTAGTTTTATCAGCACTGAAGCTTTCTTT. It translates to CSASFISTEAFF.

This clone has just a few counts. The chain is built from TRBV6-2 or TRBV6-3 and TRBJ1-1; D is uncertain. This CDR3 is built from 12 residues. The germline V and J ends were trimmed by 5 bases and 3 bases, with 7 bases remaining between them. The V gene's germline CDR1 is MNHEY and CDR2 SVGEGT. In DNA form, the CDR3 reads TGTGCCAGCAGTATCCGGGACACTGAAGCTTTCTTT. This translates into CASSIRDTEAFF.

V is TRBV7-2 and J is TRBJ2-2, with D perhaps matching TRBD1 (5 bases). The V gene lost 1 base and the J gene lost 1 base, with 13 bases spanning the gap. CDR1 and CDR2 (germline): SGHTA, FQGNSA. The CDR3 runs 17 residues. In DNA form, the CDR3 reads TGTGCCAGCAGCTTAGTGGGGAACAGGAGGAACACCGGGGAGCTGTTTTTT. Translated: CASSLVGNRRNTGELFF.